This T cell receptor beta chain was identified during a study of T cells after posttransplantation cyclophosphamide. Method: immunoSEQ multiplex PCR; TCRdb's copy keeps in-frame clones and lacks some. The sample carries about 11,000 clones, roughly 80% recorded once. Germline V gene lookup returns CDR1 MGHRA and CDR2 YSYEKL. V dropped 2 bases and J dropped 4; count of bases not matched to a gene: 5. This CDR3 has 15 residues. Cyclophosphamide on days +3 and +4 followed busulfan-fludarabine conditioning and a marrow graft. This receptor was obtained from a female patient between 50 and 60 years old who received an allogeneic stem cell transplant from a related donor, was CMV-positive, and had no GVHD. Some of the T cells might come from the graft donor. The source material was PBMCs, sampled after allogeneic stem cell transplant with posttransplant cyclophosphamide. The genes are TRBV4-1 and TRBJ1-2; TRBD1 matches at 9 bases. The CDR3 loop reads CASSQPTGGSYGYTF. The DNA for the CDR3 is TGCGCCAGCAGCCAACCCACAGGGGGCAGCTATGGCTACACCTTC.